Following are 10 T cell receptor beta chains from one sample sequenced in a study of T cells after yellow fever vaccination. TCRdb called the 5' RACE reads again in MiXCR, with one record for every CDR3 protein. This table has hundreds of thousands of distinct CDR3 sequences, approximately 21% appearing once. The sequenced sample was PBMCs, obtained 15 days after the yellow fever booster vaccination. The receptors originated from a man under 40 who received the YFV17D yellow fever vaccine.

CDR3 loop: CASSLVLGELFF. The CDR3 DNA is TGTGCCAGCAGTTTGGTGCTCGGGGAGCTGTTTTTT. The chain couples TRBV12-3 or TRBV12-4 to TRBJ2-2; D call uncertain. The CDR3 has 12 residues. Trimming left V 3 bases short and J 7 bases short, with 6 bases between.

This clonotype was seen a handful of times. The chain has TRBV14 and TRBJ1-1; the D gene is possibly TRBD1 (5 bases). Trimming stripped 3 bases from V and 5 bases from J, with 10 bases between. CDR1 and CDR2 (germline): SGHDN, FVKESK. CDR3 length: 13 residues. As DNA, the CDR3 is TGTGCCAGCAGCCAGACAGACCGGACTGAAGCTTTCTTT. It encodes CASSQTDRTEAFF.

The CDR3 DNA is TGTGCCAGCAGCTGGGCCTATGGACTAGCGGGAGAGACCGGGGAGCTGTTTTTT. This codes for CASSWAYGLAGETGELFF. The chain employs TRBV11-2 and TRBJ2-2; 13 bases are shared with TRBD2. CDR3 length equals 18 residues. CDR1 and CDR2 (germline): SGHAT, FQNNGV. V lost 4 bases, J lost 5 bases, and 10 bases stayed unmatched.

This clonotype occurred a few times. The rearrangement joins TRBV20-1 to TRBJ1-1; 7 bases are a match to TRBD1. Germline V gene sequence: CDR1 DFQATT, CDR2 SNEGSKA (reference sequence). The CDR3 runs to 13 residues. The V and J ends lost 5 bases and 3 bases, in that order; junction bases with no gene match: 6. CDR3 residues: CSASIGGDTEAFF. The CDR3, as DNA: TGCAGTGCTTCCATAGGGGGCGACACTGAAGCTTTCTTT.

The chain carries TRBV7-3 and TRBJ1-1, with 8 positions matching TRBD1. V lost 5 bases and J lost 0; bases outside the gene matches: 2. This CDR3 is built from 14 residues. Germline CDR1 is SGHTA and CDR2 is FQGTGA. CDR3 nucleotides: TGTGCCAGCAGCGCGGGACAGGTGAACACTGAAGCTTTCTTT. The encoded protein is CASSAGQVNTEAFF.

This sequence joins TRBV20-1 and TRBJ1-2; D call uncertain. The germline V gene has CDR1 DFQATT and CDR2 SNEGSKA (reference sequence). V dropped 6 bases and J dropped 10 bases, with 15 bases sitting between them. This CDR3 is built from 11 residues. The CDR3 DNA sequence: TGCAGTGCCGTCGACACCGGTGTCTACACCTTC. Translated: CSAVDTGVYTF.

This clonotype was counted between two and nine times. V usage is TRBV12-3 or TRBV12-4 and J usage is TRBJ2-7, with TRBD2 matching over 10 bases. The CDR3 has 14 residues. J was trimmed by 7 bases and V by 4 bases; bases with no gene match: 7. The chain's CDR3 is CASSSGTSAREQYF. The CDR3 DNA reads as TGTGCCAGCAGTTCCGGGACTAGCGCTAGGGAGCAGTACTTC.

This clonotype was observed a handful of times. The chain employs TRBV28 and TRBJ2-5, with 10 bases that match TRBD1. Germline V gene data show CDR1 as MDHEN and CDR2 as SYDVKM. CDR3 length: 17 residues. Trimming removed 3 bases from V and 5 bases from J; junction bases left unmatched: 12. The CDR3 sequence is CASSFLHPGTGAETQYF. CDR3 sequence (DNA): TGTGCCAGCAGTTTTCTCCACCCCGGGACAGGGGCTGAGACCCAGTACTTC. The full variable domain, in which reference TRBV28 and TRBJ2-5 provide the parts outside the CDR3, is DVKVTQSSRYLVKRTGEKVFLECVQDMDHENMFWYRQDPGLGLRLIYFSYDVKMKEKGDIPEGYSVSREKKERFSLILESASTNQTSMYLCASSFLHPGTGAETQYFGPGTRLLVL.

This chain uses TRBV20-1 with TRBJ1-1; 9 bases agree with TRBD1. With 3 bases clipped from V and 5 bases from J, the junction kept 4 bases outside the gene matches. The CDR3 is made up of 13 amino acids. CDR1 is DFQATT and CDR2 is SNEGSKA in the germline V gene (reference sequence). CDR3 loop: CSASRTGATEAFF. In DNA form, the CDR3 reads TGCAGTGCTAGCCGGACAGGGGCGACTGAAGCTTTCTTT.

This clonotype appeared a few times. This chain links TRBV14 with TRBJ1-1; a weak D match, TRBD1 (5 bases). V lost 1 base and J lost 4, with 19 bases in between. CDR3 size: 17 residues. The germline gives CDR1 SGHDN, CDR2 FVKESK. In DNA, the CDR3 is TGTGCCAGCAGCCAAGTCCTCGGTGGGGCGGGAAGCACTGAAGCTTTCTTT. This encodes CASSQVLGGAGSTEAFF.